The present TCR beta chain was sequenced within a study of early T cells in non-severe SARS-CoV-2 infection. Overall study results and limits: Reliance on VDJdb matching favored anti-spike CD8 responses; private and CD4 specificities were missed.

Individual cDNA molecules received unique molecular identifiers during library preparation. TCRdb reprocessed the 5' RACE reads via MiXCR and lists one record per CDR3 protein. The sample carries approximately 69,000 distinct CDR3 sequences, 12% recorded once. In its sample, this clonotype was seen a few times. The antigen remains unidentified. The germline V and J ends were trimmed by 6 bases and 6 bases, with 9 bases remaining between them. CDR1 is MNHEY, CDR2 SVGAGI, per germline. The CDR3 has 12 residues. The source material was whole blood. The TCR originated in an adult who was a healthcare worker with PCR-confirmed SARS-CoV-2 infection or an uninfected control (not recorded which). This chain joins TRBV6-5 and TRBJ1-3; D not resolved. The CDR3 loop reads CASRGMENTIYF. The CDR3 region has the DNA TGTGCCAGCAGAGGAATGGAAAACACCATATATTTT.